This TCR beta chain appears in the sequencing data of a study of cytomegalovirus exposure and HLA in healthy donors. The study, taken as a whole, reports: Sequencing likely caused a cluster of highly shared sequence variants. Earlier analysis found most TCR beta V segments productive about 90% or about 30% of the time.

CDR1 SGHNT and CDR2 YENEEA come from the germline V gene. The CDR3 is made up of 15 amino acids. V shed 5 bases, J shed 0 bases, and the junction held 4 bases outside the gene matches. Healthy bone marrow donors formed the donor group. In the case of this clone: Antigen unknown.

13 Jbeta primers and 60 Vbeta primers were used for the PCR. Produced via immunoSEQ multiplex PCR; TCRdb's table is partial and in-frame only. The sample yields approximately 120,000 clones, 74% seen once. The genes are TRBV11-3 and TRBJ2-1; TRBD1 matches at 7 bases. The sequence was collected from a woman aged 45-59 years in good health and CMV-seropositive. Sequenced input: PBMCs. CDR3 sequence: CASSPRQGSYNEQFF. CDR3 DNA sequence: TGTGCCAGCAGCCCTCGACAGGGCTCCTACAATGAGCAGTTCTTC.